This is a list of T cell receptor beta chains from one sample in a study of T cell responses to AZD1222 COVID-19 vaccine. Produced via immunoSEQ multiplex PCR; TCRdb's table is partial and in-frame only. The repertoire includes about 150,000 clones, approximately 89% of them detected once, and roughly 5% sits in the top ten. This specimen was peripheral blood, taken on day 0 of AZD1222 vaccination. These receptors came from an adult in good health. Both conserved end residues are part of each CDR3. The D gene is left open where the match is weak. The size entry is marked missing in some rows and otherwise reads once, few, many or a size class.

d_gene: -
abundance: -
j_gene: TRBJ1-2
v_gene: TRBV21-1
CDR3aa: CASSKDTDYGYTF
CDR3nt: TGTGCCAGCAGCAAAGATACAGACTATGGCTACACCTTC

d_gene: TRBD1
abundance: once
j_gene: TRBJ2-7
v_gene: TRBV2
CDR3aa: CASSEGTGAYEQYF
CDR3nt: TGTGCCAGCAGTGAAGGGACAGGGGCCTACGAGCAGTACTTC

d_gene: -
abundance: -
j_gene: TRBJ2-2
v_gene: TRBV2
CDR3aa: CASTPAGTGAAGIGELFF
CDR3nt: TGTGCCAGCACTCCGGCAGGGACTGGAGCGGCTGGCATCGGGGAGCTGTTTTTT

d_gene: -
abundance: -
j_gene: TRBJ1-2
v_gene: TRBV27
CDR3aa: CASSLSANLNYGYTF
CDR3nt: TGTGCCAGCAGTTTGTCGGCGAACCTTAACTATGGCTACACCTTC

d_gene: TRBD2
abundance: -
j_gene: TRBJ2-7
v_gene: TRBV27
CDR3aa: CASSLLAGAYEQYF
CDR3nt: TGTGCCAGCAGTTTACTAGCGGGAGCTTACGAGCAGTACTTC

d_gene: -
abundance: -
j_gene: TRBJ2-1
v_gene: TRBV2
CDR3aa: CASRNYPRKDNEQFF
CDR3nt: TGTGCCAGCAGAAACTACCCACGTAAGGACAATGAGCAGTTCTTC

d_gene: TRBD1
abundance: -
j_gene: TRBJ2-7
v_gene: TRBV9
CDR3aa: CASSVTGESSYEQYF
CDR3nt: TGTGCCAGCAGCGTGACAGGGGAGAGCTCCTACGAGCAGTACTTC

d_gene: -
abundance: -
j_gene: TRBJ1-1
v_gene: TRBV19
CDR3aa: CASSPTHDTWGTEAFF
CDR3nt: TGTGCCAGTAGTCCAACTCACGACACGTGGGGAACTGAAGCTTTCTTT

d_gene: TRBD2
abundance: -
j_gene: TRBJ2-7
v_gene: TRBV20-1
CDR3aa: CSASRRTAGGPIDYEQYF
CDR3nt: TGCAGTGCTAGTCGCCGGACAGCGGGAGGGCCGATAGACTACGAGCAGTACTTC

d_gene: TRBD2
abundance: -
j_gene: TRBJ2-7
v_gene: TRBV9
CDR3aa: CASSDWGGEQYF
CDR3nt: TGTGCCAGCAGCGATTGGGGGGGCGAGCAGTACTTC

d_gene: -
abundance: -
j_gene: TRBJ2-3
v_gene: TRBV6-5
CDR3aa: CASTGFFTDTQYF
CDR3nt: TGTGCCAGTACAGGCTTTTTCACAGATACGCAGTATTTT

d_gene: TRBD1
abundance: once
j_gene: TRBJ1-2
v_gene: TRBV9
CDR3aa: CASSGTGPYYGYTF
CDR3nt: TGTGCCAGCAGCGGGACAGGGCCTTACTATGGCTACACCTTC

d_gene: -
abundance: -
j_gene: TRBJ2-7
v_gene: TRBV19
CDR3aa: CATTRSWGAVWEQYF
CDR3nt: TGTGCCACCACTCGAAGTTGGGGGGCCGTGTGGGAGCAGTACTTC

d_gene: -
abundance: -
j_gene: TRBJ2-7
v_gene: TRBV2
CDR3aa: CASSASGAYEQYF
CDR3nt: TGTGCCAGCAGTGCGTCAGGGGCCTACGAGCAGTACTTC

d_gene: TRBD1
abundance: -
j_gene: TRBJ2-7
v_gene: TRBV6-5
CDR3aa: CASSYSRTGGSEQYF
CDR3nt: TGTGCCAGCAGTTACTCTAGGACAGGGGGCAGCGAGCAGTACTTC

d_gene: TRBD1
abundance: -
j_gene: TRBJ2-3
v_gene: TRBV5-5
CDR3aa: CASSARQGLTDTQYF
CDR3nt: TGTGCCAGCAGCGCGAGACAGGGGCTGACAGATACGCAGTATTTT